The source of this TCR beta chain is a study of cytomegalovirus exposure and HLA in healthy donors. The overall study: As an earlier analysis found, about 190 million T cells yielded about 120 million unique TCR beta sequences.

This clone was seen repeatedly, ten times or more. Its antigen is unidentified. A multiplex PCR was run with 60 Vbeta primers and 13 Jbeta primers. Study processing details: Unique TCR beta chains totaled roughly 79 million in a later count, with roughly 12 million of them shared. Profiled with immunoSEQ multiplex PCR; TCRdb holds only in-frame clones, not every one. D and trimming come from the DNA, and the V and J calls and clone size come from that table. The sample has 150,000 or so clones; 72% are singletons. V trimming: 6 bases; J trimming: 8 bases; junction bases outside the gene matches: 15. CDR3 length equals 15 residues. CDR1 is MNHNY, CDR2 SVGAGI, per germline (reference sequence). Points from the study as a whole: Most TCR sequences were rare, but some public TCRs occurred in many donors.

This TCR derives from a human donor in good health. The sample was PBMCs. J is TRBJ1-2 and V is TRBV6-6, with 7 nucleotides matching TRBD1. For the CDR3, the DNA is TGTGCCAGCAGCTCCGTACTCGGACAGGCGGGGGGCTACACCTTC. Translating gives CASSSVLGQAGGYTF.